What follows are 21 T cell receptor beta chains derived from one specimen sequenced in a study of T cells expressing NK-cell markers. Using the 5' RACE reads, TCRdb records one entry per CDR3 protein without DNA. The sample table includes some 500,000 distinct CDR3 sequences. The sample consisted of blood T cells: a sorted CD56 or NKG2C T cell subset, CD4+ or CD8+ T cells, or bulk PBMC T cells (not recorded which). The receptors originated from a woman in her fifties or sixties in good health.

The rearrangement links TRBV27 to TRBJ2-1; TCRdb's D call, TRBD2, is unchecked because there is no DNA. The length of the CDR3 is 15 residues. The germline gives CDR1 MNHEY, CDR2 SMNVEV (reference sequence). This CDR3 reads CASSLGRRENNEQFF.

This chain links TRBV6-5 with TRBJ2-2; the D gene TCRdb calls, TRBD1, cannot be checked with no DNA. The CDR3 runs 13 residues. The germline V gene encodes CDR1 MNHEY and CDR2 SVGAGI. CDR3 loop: CASSPRENGELFF.

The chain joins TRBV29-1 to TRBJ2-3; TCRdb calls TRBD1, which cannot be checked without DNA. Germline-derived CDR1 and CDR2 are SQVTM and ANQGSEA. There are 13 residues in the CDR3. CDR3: CSTRQGVTDTQYF.

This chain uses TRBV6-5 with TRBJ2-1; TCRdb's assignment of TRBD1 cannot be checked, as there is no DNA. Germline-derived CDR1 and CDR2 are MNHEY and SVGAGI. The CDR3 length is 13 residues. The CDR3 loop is CASSPGWDVEQFF.

The CDR3 spells CASSLVQGRSEQYF. The genes are TRBV7-2 and TRBJ2-7; the D call of TRBD1 rests on TCRdb alone, since no DNA is present to check it. This CDR3 spans 14 amino acids. CDR1 and CDR2 from the germline V gene are SGHTA and FQGNSA.

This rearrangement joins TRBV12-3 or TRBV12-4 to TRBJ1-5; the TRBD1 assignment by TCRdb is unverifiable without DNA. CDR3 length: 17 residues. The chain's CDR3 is CASSLVAGQSRNQPQHF.

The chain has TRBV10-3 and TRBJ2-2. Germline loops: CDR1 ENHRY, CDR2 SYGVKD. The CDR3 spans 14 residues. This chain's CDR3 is CAISGGRTTGELFF.

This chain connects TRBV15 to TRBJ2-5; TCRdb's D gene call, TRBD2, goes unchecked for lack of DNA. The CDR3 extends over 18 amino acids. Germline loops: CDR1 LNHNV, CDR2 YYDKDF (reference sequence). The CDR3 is CATSRDLGTSGKGETQYF. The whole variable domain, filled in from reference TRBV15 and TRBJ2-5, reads DAMVIQNPRYQVTQFGKPVTLSCSQTLNHNVMYWYQQKSSQAPKLLFHYYDKDFNNEADTPDNFQSRRPNTSFCFLDIRSPGLGDTAMYLCATSRDLGTSGKGETQYFGPGTRLLVL.

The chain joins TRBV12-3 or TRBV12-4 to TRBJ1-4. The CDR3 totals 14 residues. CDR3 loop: CASSRPATNEKLFF.

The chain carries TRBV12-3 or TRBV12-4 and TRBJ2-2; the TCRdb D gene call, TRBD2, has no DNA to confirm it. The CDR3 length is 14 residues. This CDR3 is CASREVTNTGELFF.

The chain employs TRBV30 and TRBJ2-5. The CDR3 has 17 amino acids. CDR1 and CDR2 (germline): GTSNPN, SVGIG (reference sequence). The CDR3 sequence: CAWSVFGRLDRLWTQYF.

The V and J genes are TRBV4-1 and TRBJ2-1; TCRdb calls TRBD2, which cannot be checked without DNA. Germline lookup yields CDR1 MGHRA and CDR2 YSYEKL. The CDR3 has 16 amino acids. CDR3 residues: CASSQLLAGEVGEQFF.

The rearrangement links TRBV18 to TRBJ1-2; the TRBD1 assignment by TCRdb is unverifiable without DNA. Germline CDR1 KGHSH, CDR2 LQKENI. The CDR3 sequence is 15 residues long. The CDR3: CASSPKDRELRGYTF.

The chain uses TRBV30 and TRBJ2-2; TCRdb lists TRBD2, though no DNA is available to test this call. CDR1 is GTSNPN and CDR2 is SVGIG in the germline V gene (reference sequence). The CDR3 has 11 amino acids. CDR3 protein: CAWGLAWELFF.

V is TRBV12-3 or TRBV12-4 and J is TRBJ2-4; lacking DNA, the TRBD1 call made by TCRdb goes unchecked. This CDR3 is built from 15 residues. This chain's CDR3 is CASPTTGVAKNIQYF.

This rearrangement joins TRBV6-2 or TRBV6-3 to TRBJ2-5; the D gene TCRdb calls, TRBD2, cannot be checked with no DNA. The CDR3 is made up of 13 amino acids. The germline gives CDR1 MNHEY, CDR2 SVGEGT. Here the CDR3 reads CASRIGSRETQYF.

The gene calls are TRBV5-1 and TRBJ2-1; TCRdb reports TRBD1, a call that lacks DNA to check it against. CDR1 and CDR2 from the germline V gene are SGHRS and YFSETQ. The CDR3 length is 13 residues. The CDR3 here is CASSRDSLNEQFF.

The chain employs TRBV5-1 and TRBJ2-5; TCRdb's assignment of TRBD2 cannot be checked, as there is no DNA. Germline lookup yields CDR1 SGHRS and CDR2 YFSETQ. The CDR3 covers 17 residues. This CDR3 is CASSSNPGLAGRETQYF. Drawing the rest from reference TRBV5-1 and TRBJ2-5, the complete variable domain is KAGVTQTPRYLIKTRGQQVTLSCSPISGHRSVSWYQQTPGQGLQFLFEYFSETQRNKGNFPGRFSGRQFSNSRSEMNVSTLELGDSALYLCASSSNPGLAGRETQYFGPGTRLLVL.

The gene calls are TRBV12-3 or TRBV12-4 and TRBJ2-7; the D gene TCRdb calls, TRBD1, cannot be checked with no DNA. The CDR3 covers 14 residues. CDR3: CASSLGSGGREQYF.

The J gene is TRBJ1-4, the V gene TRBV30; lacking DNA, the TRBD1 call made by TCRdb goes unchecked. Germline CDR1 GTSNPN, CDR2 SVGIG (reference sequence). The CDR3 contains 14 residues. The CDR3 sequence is CAWTMDSPNEKLFF.

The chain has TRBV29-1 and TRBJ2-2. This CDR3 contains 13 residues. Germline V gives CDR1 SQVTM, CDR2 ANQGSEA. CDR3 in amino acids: CSVGKFAAGELFF.